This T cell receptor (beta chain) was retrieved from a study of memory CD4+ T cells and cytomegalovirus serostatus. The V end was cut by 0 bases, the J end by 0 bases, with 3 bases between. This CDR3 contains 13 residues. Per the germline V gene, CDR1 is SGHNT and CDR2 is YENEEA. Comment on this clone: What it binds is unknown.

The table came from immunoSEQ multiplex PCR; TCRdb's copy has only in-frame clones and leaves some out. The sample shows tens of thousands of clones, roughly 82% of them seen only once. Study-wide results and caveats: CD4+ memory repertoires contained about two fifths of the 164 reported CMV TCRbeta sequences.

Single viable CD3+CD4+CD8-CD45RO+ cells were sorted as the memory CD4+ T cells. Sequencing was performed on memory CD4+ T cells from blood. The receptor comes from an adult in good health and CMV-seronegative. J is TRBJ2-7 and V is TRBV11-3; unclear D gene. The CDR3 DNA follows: TGTGCCAGCAGCTTAGACAGCTCCTACGAGCAGTACTTC. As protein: CASSLDSSYEQYF.